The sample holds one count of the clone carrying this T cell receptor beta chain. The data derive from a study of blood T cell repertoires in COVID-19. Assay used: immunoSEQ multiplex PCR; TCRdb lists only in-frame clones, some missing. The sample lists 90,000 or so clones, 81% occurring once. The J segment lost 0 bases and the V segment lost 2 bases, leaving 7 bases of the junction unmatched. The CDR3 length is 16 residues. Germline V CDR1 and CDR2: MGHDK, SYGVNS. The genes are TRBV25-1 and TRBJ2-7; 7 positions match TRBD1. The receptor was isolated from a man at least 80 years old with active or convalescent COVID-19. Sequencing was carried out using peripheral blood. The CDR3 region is CASSETGQDPSYEQYF. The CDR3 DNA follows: TGTGCCAGCAGTGAAACCGGACAGGATCCCTCCTACGAGCAGTACTTC.